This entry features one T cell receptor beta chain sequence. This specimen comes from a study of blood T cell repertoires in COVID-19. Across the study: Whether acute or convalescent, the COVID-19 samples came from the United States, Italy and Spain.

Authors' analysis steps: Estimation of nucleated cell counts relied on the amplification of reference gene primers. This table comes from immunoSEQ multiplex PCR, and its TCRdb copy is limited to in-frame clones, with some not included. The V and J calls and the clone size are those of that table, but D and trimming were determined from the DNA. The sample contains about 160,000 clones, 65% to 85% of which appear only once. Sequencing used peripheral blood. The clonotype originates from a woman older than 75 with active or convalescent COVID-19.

The CDR3: CASSPSGRAGELFF. The CDR3 nucleotides are TGTGCCAGCAGTCCCAGCGGTCGGGCCGGGGAGCTGTTTTTT. This chain connects TRBV7-2 to TRBJ2-2; weak D call: TRBD2 (5 bases). CDR3 length: 14 residues. V was trimmed by 6 bases and J by 6 bases, leaving 14 bases between them. CDR1 and CDR2 (germline): SGHTA, FQGNSA. Supplemented by reference TRBV7-2 and TRBJ2-2, the full variable domain reads GAGVSQSPSNKVTEKGKDVELRCDPISGHTALYWYRQSLGQGLEFLIYFQGNSAPDKSGLPSDRFSAERTGGSVSTLTIQRTQQEDSAVYLCASSPSGRAGELFFGEGSRLTVL.